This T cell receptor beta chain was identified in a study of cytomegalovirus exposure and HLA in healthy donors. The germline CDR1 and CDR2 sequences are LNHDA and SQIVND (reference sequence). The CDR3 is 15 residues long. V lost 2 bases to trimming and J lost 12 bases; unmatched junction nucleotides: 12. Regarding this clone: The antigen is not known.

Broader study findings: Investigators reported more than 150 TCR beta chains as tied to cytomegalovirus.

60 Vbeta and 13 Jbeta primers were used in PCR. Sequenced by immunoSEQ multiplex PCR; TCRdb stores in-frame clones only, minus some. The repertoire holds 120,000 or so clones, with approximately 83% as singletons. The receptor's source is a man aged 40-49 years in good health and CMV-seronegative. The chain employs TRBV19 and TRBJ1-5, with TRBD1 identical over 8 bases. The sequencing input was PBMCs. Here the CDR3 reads CASSIPSSTGEIQHF. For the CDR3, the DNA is TGTGCCAGTAGTATACCCTCGTCGACAGGGGAAATCCAGCATTTT.